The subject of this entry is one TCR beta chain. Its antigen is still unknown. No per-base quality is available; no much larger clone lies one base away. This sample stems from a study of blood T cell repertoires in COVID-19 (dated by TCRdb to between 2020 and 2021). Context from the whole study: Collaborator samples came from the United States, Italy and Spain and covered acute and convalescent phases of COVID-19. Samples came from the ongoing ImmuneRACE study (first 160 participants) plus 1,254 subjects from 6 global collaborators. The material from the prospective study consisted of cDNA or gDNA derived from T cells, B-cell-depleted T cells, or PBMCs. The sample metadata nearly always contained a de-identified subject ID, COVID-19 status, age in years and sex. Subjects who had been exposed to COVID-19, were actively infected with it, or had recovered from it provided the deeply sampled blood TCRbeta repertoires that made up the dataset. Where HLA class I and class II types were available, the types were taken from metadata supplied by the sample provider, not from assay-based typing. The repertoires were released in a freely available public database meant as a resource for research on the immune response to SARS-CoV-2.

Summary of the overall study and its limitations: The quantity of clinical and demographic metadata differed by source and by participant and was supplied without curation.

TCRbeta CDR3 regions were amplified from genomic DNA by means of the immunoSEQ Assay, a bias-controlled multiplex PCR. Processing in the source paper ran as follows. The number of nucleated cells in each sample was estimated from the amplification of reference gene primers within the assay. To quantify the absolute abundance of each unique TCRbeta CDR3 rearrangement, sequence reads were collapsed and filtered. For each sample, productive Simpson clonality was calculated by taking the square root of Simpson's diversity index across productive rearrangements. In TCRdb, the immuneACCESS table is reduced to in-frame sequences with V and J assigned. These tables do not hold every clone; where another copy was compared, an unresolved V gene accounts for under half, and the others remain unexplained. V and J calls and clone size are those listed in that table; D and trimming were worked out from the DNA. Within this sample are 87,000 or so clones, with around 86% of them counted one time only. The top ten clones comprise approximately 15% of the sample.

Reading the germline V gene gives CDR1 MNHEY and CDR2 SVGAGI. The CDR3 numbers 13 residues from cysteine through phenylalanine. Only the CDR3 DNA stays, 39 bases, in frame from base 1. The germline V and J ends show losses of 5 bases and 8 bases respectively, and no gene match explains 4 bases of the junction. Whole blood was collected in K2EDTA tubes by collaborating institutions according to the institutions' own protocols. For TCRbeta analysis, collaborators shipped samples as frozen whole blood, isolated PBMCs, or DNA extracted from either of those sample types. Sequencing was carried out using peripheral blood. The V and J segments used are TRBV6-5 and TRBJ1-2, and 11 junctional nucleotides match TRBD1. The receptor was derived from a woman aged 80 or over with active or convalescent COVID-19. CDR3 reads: CASSPDRGQGYTF. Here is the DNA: TGTGCCAGCAGTCCGGACAGGGGGCAAGGCTACACCTTC.